This T cell receptor beta chain is drawn from a study of blood T cell repertoires in COVID-19. Background on the study: Samples of COVID-19 (acute and convalescent) were obtained from the United States, Italy and Spain.

The repertoire was sequenced with immunoSEQ multiplex PCR; TCRdb's copy has only in-frame clones and lacks some. The sample has roughly 340,000 clones; around 87% are singletons. The sequence was collected from a man in his forties in a cohort exposed to, infected with or recovered from COVID-19 (not recorded which). The sequenced material came from PBMCs or T cells enriched from blood (not recorded which).

CDR3 residues: CASSPTASRVEQFF. The CDR3, as DNA: TGCGCCAGCAGCCCCACTGCTAGTAGAGTTGAGCAGTTCTTC. The V and J genes are TRBV5-1 and TRBJ2-1, with D hard to call. The CDR3 length is 14 residues. Trimming took off 4 bases at V and 9 bases at J, with 17 bases between the two ends. Germline-derived CDR1 and CDR2 are SGHRS and YFSETQ.